This passage covers 3 T cell receptor beta chains from one sample sequenced in a study of blood T cell repertoires in COVID-19. Using immunoSEQ multiplex PCR, the repertoire was profiled, and TCRdb retains in-frame clones only, with some absent. This sample has about 200,000 clones, with 85% to 90% found just once. Sequenced: peripheral blood. The receptors originated from a man aged 45-60 years with acute or convalescent COVID-19.

The chain combines TRBV6-1 with TRBJ1-2; D unresolved. This CDR3 spans 14 amino acids. CDR1 is MNHNS, CDR2 SASEGT, per germline. The V and J ends lost 0 bases and 3 bases respectively, with 8 bases between them. CDR3 loop: CASSEAWSDYGYTF. Here the CDR3 DNA reads TGTGCCAGCAGTGAAGCCTGGAGCGACTATGGCTACACCTTC.

This clone was observed a few times. The J gene is TRBJ1-1, the V gene TRBV10-2; D not certain. The CDR3 consists of 13 residues. V dropped 8 bases and J dropped 4 bases, with 14 bases sitting between them. The germline V gene encodes CDR1 WSHSY and CDR2 SAAADI. The CDR3 region has the DNA TGCGCCAGCGGCGAGGGTATAGGCACTGAAGCTTTCTTT. This gives the protein CASGEGIGTEAFF.

The gene calls are TRBV27 and TRBJ1-2, with 7 bases that match TRBD1. The V and J ends lost 5 bases and 2 bases, in that order; junction bases with no gene match: 8. This CDR3 is built from 15 residues. In germline, CDR1 is MNHEY, CDR2 SMNVEV (reference sequence). CDR3 nucleotides: TGTGCCAGCAGTGCCCGGACAGGATTCAACTATGGCTACACCTTC. Amino acid sequence: CASSARTGFNYGYTF.